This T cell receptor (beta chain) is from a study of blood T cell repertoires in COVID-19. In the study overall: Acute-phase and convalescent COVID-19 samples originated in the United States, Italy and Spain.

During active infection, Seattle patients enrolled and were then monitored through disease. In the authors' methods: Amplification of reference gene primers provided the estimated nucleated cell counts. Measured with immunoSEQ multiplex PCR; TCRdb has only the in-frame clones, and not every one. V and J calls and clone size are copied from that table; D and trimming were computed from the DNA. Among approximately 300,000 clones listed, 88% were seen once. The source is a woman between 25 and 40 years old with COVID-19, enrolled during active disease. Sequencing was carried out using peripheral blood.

The CDR3 nucleotides read TGTGCCAGCAGCTTTCAGACTAGCGGAGAGCAGTTCTTC. As protein: CASSFQTSGEQFF. The chain recombines TRBV7-3 with TRBJ2-1; 9 bases are a match to TRBD2. Germline CDR1 is SGHTA and CDR2 is FQGTGA. With V trimmed by 3 bases and J by 10 bases, 4 bases remained unmatched. This CDR3 region has 13 residues.